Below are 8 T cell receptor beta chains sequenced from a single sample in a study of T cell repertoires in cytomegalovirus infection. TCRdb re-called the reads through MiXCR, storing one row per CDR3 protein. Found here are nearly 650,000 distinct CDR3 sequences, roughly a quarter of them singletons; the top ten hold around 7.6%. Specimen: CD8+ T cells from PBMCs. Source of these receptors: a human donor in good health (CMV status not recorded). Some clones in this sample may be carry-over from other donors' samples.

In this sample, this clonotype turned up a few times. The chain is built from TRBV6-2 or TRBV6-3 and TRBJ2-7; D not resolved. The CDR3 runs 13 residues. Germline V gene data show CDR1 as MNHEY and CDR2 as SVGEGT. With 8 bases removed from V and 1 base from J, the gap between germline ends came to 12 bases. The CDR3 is CASGLGISYEQYV. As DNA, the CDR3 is TGTGCCAGCGGGCTGGGGATATCCTACGAGCAGTACGTC.

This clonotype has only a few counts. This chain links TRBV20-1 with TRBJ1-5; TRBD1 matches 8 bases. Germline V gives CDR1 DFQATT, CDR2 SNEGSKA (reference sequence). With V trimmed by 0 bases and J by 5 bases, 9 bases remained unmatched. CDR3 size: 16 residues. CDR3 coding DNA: TGCAGTGCTAGAGAGCGGACAGGGACCTCGTATCAGCCCCAGCATTTT. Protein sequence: CSARERTGTSYQPQHF.

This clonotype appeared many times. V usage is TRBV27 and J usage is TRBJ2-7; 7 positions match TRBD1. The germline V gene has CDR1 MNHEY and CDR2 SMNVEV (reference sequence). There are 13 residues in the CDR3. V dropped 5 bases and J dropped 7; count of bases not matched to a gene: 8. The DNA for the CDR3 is TGTGCCAGCAGTCCGCGACAGGGCTATGAGCAGTACTTC. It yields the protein CASSPRQGYEQYF.

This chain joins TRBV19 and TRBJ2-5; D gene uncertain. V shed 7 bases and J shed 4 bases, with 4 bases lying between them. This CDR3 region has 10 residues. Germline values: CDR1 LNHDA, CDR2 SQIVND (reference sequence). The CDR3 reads CASIRETQYF. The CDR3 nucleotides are TGTGCCAGTATCAGAGAGACCCAGTACTTC. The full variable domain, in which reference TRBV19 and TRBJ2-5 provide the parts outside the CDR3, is DGGITQSPKYLFRKEGQNVTLSCEQNLNHDAMYWYRQDPGQGLRLIYYSQIVNDFQKGDIAEGYSVSREKKESFPLTVTSAQKNPTAFYLCASIRETQYFGPGTRLLVL.

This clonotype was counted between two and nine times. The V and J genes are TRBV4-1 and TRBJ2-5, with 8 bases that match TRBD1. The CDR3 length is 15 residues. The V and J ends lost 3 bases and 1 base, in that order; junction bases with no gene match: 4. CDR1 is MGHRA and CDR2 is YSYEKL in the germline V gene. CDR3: CASSQYGTGQETQYF. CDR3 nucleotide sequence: TGCGCCAGCAGCCAGTATGGGACAGGCCAAGAGACCCAGTACTTC.

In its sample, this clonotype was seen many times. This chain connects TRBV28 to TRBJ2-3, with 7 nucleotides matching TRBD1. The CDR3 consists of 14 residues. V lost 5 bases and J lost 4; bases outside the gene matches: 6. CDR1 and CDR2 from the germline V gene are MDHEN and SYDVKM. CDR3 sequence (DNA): TGTGCCAGCAGTGTTGACAGGGCAGCAGATACGCAGTATTTT. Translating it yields CASSVDRAADTQYF.

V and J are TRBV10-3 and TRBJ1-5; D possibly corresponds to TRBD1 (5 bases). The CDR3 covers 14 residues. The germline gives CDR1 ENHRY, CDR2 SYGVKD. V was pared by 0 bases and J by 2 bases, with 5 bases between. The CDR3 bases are TGTGCCATCAGTGAGTCGACAGGCAATCAGCCCCAGCATTTT. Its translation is CAISESTGNQPQHF.

The CDR3 loop is CASSQGGFTGELFF. For the CDR3, the DNA is TGCGCCAGCAGCCAAGGGGGATTCACCGGGGAGCTGTTTTTT. The chain recombines TRBV4-3 with TRBJ2-2; no definite D call. Trimming cost V 1 base and J 4 bases, with 7 bases left between them. The CDR3 consists of 14 residues. Germline V lookup: CDR1 LGHNA, CDR2 YSLEER.